The rows below give T cell receptor beta chains drawn from one sample of a study of technical replicates of blood from several donors. Data came from immunoSEQ multiplex PCR; TCRdb stores just in-frame clones and leaves some out. The table lists about 83,000 clones, around 94% of them singletons. The sample consisted of T cells isolated from PBMCs. These TCRs come from a human donor in good health. Both conserved end residues are part of each CDR3.

cdr3_length j_call v_call cdr3_aa
14 TRBJ2-7 TRBV4-2 CASSQVPGADEQYF
15 TRBJ2-7 TRBV5-1 CASSLAGSPSYEQYF
14 TRBJ2-7 TRBV7-9 CASSWTGSMGEQYF
15 TRBJ2-1 TRBV5-1 CASSPFDRLVDEQFF
15 TRBJ1-1 TRBV4-1 CASSQDEREGGEAFF
16 TRBJ2-3 TRBV5-1 CASSQKDRANTDTQYF
14 TRBJ1-1 TRBV6-5 CASSYQGAVTEAFF
14 TRBJ2-3 TRBV29-1 CSVSTSGEGAPQYF
16 TRBJ2-1 TRBV6-6 CASSYSRQDSYNEQFF
11 TRBJ2-1 TRBV6-5 CASARGYEQFF
13 TRBJ1-5 TRBV30 CAWSVSRRQPQHF
15 TRBJ2-7 TRBV19 CASSANGGNSYEQYF
17 TRBJ2-1 TRBV7-9 CASSLSPLAGGSNEQFF